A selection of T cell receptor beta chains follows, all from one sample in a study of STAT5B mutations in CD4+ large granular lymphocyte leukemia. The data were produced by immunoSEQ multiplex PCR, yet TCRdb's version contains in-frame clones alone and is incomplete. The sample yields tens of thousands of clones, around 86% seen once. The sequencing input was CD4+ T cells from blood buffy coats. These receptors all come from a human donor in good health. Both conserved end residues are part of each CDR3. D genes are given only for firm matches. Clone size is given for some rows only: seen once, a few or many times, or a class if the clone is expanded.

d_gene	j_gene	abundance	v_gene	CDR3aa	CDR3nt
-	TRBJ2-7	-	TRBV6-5	CASRDTGSYEQYF	TGTGCCAGCAGAGATACAGGCTCCTACGAGCAGTACTTC
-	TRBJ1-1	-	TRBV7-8	CASSASNAGALTEAFF	TGTGCCAGCAGCGCCTCAAATGCCGGGGCTCTCACTGAAGCTTTCTTT
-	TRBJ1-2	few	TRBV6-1	CASRTTGTSGYTF	TGTGCCAGCAGGACAACCGGGACCAGTGGCTACACCTTC
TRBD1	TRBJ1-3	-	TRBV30	CAWSGTGGGNTIYF	TGTGCCTGGAGTGGGACAGGGGGAGGAAACACCATATATTTT
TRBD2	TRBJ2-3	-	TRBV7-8	CASSRLAGGSSTDTQYF	TGTGCCAGCAGCAGGCTAGCGGGAGGGTCTAGCACAGATACGCAGTATTTT
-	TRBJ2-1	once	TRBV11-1	CASSFNRDHGEQFF	TGTGCCAGCAGCTTTAATCGGGACCACGGTGAGCAGTTCTTC
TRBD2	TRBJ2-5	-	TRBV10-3	CAISWGGSETQYF	TGTGCCATCAGTTGGGGGGGGTCAGAGACCCAGTACTTC
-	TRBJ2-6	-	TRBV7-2	CASSTRGSGANVLTF	TGTGCCAGCAGTACAAGGGGGAGTGGGGCCAACGTCCTGACTTTC
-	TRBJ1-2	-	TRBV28	CASSLGNYGYTF	TGTGCCAGCAGTCTTGGTAACTATGGCTACACCTTC
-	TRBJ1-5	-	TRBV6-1	CASRVRTDSNQPQHF	TGTGCCAGCAGGGTCCGGACAGATAGTAATCAGCCCCAGCATTTT
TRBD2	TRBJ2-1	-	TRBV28	CASITPAGGRYNEQFF	TGTGCCAGCATCACACCGGCGGGAGGGCGCTACAATGAGCAGTTCTTC
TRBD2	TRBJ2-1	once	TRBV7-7	CASSLGGLAGGCNEQFF	TGTGCCAGCAGCTTAGGGGGGCTAGCGGGAGGATGCAATGAGCAGTTCTTC
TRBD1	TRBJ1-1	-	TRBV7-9	CASSLSGAGGTEAFF	TGTGCCAGCAGCCTTTCAGGGGCAGGGGGCACTGAAGCTTTCTTT
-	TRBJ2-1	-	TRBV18	CASSPPTRAGEQFF	TGTGCCAGCTCACCACCGACTAGGGCGGGTGAGCAGTTCTTC
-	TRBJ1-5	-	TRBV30	CAWSVQGLGPQHF	TGTGCCTGGAGTGTTCAAGGACTAGGGCCCCAGCATTTT
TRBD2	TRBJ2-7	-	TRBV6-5	CASSDSGRAYEQYF	TGTGCCAGCAGTGATAGCGGGAGGGCCTACGAGCAGTACTTC
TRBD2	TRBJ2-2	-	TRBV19	CASSLLAGDNTGELFF	TGTGCCAGTAGTCTACTAGCGGGAGATAACACCGGGGAGCTGTTTTTT
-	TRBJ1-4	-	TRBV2	CASSDLGGAGKLFF	TGTGCCAGCAGTGACTTGGGGGGCGCGGGGAAACTGTTTTTT
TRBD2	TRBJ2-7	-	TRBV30	CAWSPGGRLSYEQYF	TGTGCCTGGAGTCCTGGCGGGAGGCTTTCCTACGAGCAGTACTTC
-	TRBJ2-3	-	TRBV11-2	CASSLGMGLTSTDTQYF	TGTGCCAGCAGCCTAGGTATGGGACTTACTAGCACAGATACGCAGTATTTT
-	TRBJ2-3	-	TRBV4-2	CASSLTVFPGTDTQYF	TGTGCCAGCAGCCTAACGGTATTCCCCGGGACAGATACGCAGTATTTT
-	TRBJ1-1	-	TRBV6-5	CASSLGRDTEAFF	TGTGCCAGCAGCCTCGGGAGGGACACTGAAGCTTTCTTT
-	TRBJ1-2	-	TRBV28	CASYRVYGYTF	TGTGCCAGTTACAGGGTTTACGGCTACACCTTC
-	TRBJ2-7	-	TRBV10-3	CAISGTYGNEQYF	TGTGCCATCAGTGGAACCTACGGTAACGAGCAGTACTTC
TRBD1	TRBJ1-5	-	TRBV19	CASSLPGQGPRQPQHF	TGTGCCAGTAGTTTACCGGGACAGGGTCCGAGGCAGCCCCAGCATTTT
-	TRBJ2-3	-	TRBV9	CASNRGLTDTQYF	TGTGCCAGCAACCGAGGACTAACAGATACGCAGTATTTT
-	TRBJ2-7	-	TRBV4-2	CASSQEGSGPSDYEQYF	TGTGCCAGCAGCCAAGAGGGTAGCGGCCCCTCGGACTACGAGCAGTACTTC
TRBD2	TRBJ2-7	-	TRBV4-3	CASSQYRASGRVPSYEQYF	TGCGCCAGCAGCCAATATCGGGCTAGCGGGAGAGTACCCTCCTACGAGCAGTACTTC
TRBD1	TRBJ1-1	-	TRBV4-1	CASSQEQGAMSTEAFF	TGCGCCAGCAGCCAAGAGCAGGGGGCGATGAGCACTGAAGCTTTCTTT
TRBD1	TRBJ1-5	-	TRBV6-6	CASRGQGAKSNQPQHF	TGTGCCAGCAGGGGACAGGGGGCGAAATCCAATCAGCCCCAGCATTTT
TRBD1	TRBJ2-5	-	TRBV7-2	CASSQMRTGGEETQYF	TGTGCCAGCAGCCAAATGAGGACAGGGGGTGAAGAGACCCAGTACTTC
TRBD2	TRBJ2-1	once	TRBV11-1	CASSPTSGTYNEQFF	TGTGCCAGCAGCCCTACTAGCGGGACCTACAATGAGCAGTTCTTC
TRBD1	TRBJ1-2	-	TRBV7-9	CASSPLGDRVNGYTF	TGTGCCAGCAGCCCCCTGGGGGACAGGGTTAATGGCTACACCTTC
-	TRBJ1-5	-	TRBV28	CASSPPGGERQPQHF	TGTGCCAGCAGCCCCCCCGGAGGGGAGAGGCAGCCCCAGCATTTT
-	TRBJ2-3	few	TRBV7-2	CASSLLPGASSTDTQYF	TGTGCCAGCAGCTTATTGCCCGGGGCCTCTAGCACAGATACGCAGTATTTT
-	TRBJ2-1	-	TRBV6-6	CASSSPGSASYNEQFF	TGTGCCAGCAGTTCCCCAGGGTCGGCATCCTACAATGAGCAGTTCTTC
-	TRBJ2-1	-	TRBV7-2	CASTLQGGGSGYEQFF	TGTGCCAGCACCCTTCAGGGGGGCGGGAGTGGGTATGAGCAGTTCTTC
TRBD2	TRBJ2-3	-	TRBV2	CASRRTSGFTDTQYF	TGTGCCAGCAGGAGGACTAGCGGCTTCACAGATACGCAGTATTTT
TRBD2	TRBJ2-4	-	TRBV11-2	CASSFLREGGNIQYF	TGTGCCAGCAGCTTTTTGCGGGAGGGGGGAAACATTCAGTACTTC
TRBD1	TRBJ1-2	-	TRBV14	CASSQDWTGVSGYTF	TGTGCCAGCAGCCAAGACTGGACAGGGGTATCGGGCTACACCTTC
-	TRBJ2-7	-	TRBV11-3	CASRTTDREGKREQYF	TGTGCCAGCAGGACTACTGACAGGGAGGGAAAGCGCGAGCAGTACTTC
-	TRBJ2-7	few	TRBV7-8	CASSPSGRLYEQYF	TGTGCCAGCAGCCCCTCGGGCAGGCTGTACGAGCAGTACTTC